The rows below give T cell receptor beta chains drawn from one sample of a study of cytomegalovirus exposure and HLA in healthy donors. Sequencing was performed with immunoSEQ multiplex PCR; in TCRdb, only in-frame clones are kept and a portion is missing. Here the sample spans 100,000 to 150,000 clones, around 72% being singletons. Sequences were obtained from PBMCs. The receptors derive from a human donor in good health. The CDR3 runs from the conserved cysteine through the conserved F or W. The order of the fields is D gene, V gene, clone size, J gene, CDR3 DNA, CDR3 protein. D genes are given only for firm matches. Clone size is not always given. Where it is, it says once, few, many or a class for expanded clones.

d_gene: TRBD1
v_gene: TRBV7-2
abundance: .
j_gene: TRBJ1-1
CDR3nt: TGTGCCAGCAGCTTTACGGCAGGGGGCACTGAAGCTTTCTTT
CDR3aa: CASSFTAGGTEAFF

d_gene: .
v_gene: TRBV6-1
abundance: .
j_gene: TRBJ1-1
CDR3nt: TGTGCCAGCGCCGGGCGGGTGTTAGGGACTGAAGCTTTCTTT
CDR3aa: CASAGRVLGTEAFF

d_gene: .
v_gene: TRBV11-1
abundance: few
j_gene: TRBJ2-3
CDR3nt: TGTGCCAGCAGCTTAGCCCTCGCAGGTACGCAGTATTTT
CDR3aa: CASSLALAGTQYF

d_gene: .
v_gene: TRBV11-3
abundance: .
j_gene: TRBJ2-1
CDR3nt: TGTGCCAGCAGCACGCGGGAAGGGCTCAATGAGCAGTTCTTC
CDR3aa: CASSTREGLNEQFF

d_gene: TRBD2
v_gene: TRBV19
abundance: .
j_gene: TRBJ2-2
CDR3nt: TGTGCCAGTAGTATATCCCGGCCGGGGGGGACCGGGGAGCTGTTTTTT
CDR3aa: CASSISRPGGTGELFF

d_gene: TRBD2
v_gene: TRBV28
abundance: .
j_gene: TRBJ2-3
CDR3nt: TGTGCCAGCAGTGAACCGACTAGCGGGGGGAGCACAGATACGCAGTATTTT
CDR3aa: CASSEPTSGGSTDTQYF

d_gene: TRBD1
v_gene: TRBV2
abundance: .
j_gene: TRBJ2-7
CDR3nt: TGTGCCAGCAGTCGACAGGGGGCCTACGAGCAGTACTTC
CDR3aa: CASSRQGAYEQYF

d_gene: TRBD1
v_gene: TRBV10-1
abundance: .
j_gene: TRBJ1-5
CDR3nt: TGCGCCAGTCACGTCCGGACTCCGGGACAGGGTCGCAATCAGCCCCAGCATTTT
CDR3aa: CASHVRTPGQGRNQPQHF

d_gene: .
v_gene: TRBV19
abundance: .
j_gene: TRBJ2-7
CDR3nt: TGTGCCAGTAGTACAGGGGTAACCTACGAGCAGTACTTC
CDR3aa: CASSTGVTYEQYF

d_gene: .
v_gene: TRBV13
abundance: .
j_gene: TRBJ2-7
CDR3nt: TGTGCCAGCAGCCTGGGCGGGTGGGAGCAGTACTTC
CDR3aa: CASSLGGWEQYF

d_gene: TRBD2
v_gene: TRBV13
abundance: .
j_gene: TRBJ2-4
CDR3nt: TGTGCCAGCAGCTTAAAGCCTCCTAGCGGGGGAGGTAACATTCAGTACTTC
CDR3aa: CASSLKPPSGGGNIQYF

d_gene: TRBD1
v_gene: TRBV19
abundance: .
j_gene: TRBJ2-5
CDR3nt: TGTGCCAGTAGTATAATTTTCGGACAGGGCGGGACCCAGTACTTC
CDR3aa: CASSIIFGQGGTQYF

d_gene: .
v_gene: TRBV4-2
abundance: .
j_gene: TRBJ2-2
CDR3nt: TGTGCCAGCAGCCAACAAGGACTTACTTACACCGGGGAGCTGTTTTTT
CDR3aa: CASSQQGLTYTGELFF

d_gene: .
v_gene: TRBV27
abundance: .
j_gene: TRBJ1-1
CDR3nt: TGTGCCAGCAGTCTTCATCTTGCGTTGAACACTGAAGCTTTCTTT
CDR3aa: CASSLHLALNTEAFF

d_gene: TRBD1
v_gene: TRBV19
abundance: .
j_gene: TRBJ1-5
CDR3nt: TGTGCCAGTAGATCGGAGGGGGCGAGTCAGCCCCAGCATTTT
CDR3aa: CASRSEGASQPQHF

d_gene: .
v_gene: TRBV28
abundance: .
j_gene: TRBJ2-7
CDR3nt: TGTGCCAGCAGCTTAACCTGGGGGCCAGGCGAGCAGTACTTC
CDR3aa: CASSLTWGPGEQYF

d_gene: .
v_gene: TRBV27
abundance: .
j_gene: TRBJ2-7
CDR3nt: TGTGCCAGCAGTCGTCAGGGATCCTACTACGAGCAGTACTTC
CDR3aa: CASSRQGSYYEQYF

d_gene: .
v_gene: TRBV19
abundance: few
j_gene: TRBJ2-3
CDR3nt: TGTGCCAGTAGTATAGATGCGGGGCCCGGCGATACGCAGTATTTT
CDR3aa: CASSIDAGPGDTQYF

d_gene: .
v_gene: TRBV18
abundance: .
j_gene: TRBJ2-3
CDR3nt: TGTGCCAGCTCACCTCAGATTAGCGGAGGCACAGATACGCAGTATTTT
CDR3aa: CASSPQISGGTDTQYF

d_gene: .
v_gene: TRBV28
abundance: .
j_gene: TRBJ1-1
CDR3nt: TGTGCCAGCAGGGGCGCCCAGGGGCGGGACACTGAAGCTTTCTTT
CDR3aa: CASRGAQGRDTEAFF

d_gene: .
v_gene: TRBV6-4
abundance: .
j_gene: TRBJ2-5
CDR3nt: TGTGCCAGCAGTCGGGAGTTGGGGGAGACCCAGTACTTC
CDR3aa: CASSRELGETQYF

d_gene: .
v_gene: TRBV6-1
abundance: .
j_gene: TRBJ1-6
CDR3nt: TGTGCCAGCAGTGCCCCGGCAGGGAAACCTCTTTCTGATTCACCCCTCCACTTT
CDR3aa: CASSAPAGKPLSDSPLHF

d_gene: .
v_gene: TRBV6-5
abundance: .
j_gene: TRBJ2-6
CDR3nt: TGTGCCAGCAGGCAGACATTTGGGGCCAACGTCCTGACTTTC
CDR3aa: CASRQTFGANVLTF

d_gene: TRBD1
v_gene: TRBV19
abundance: .
j_gene: TRBJ1-1
CDR3nt: TGTGCCAGTAGTATAGATCAGGGGGCCGCGTTGGGTGAAGCTTTCTTT
CDR3aa: CASSIDQGAALGEAFF

d_gene: .
v_gene: TRBV18
abundance: .
j_gene: TRBJ1-1
CDR3nt: TGTGCCAGCTCACCACCCCGGGGAGACGGGACTGAAGCTTTCTTT
CDR3aa: CASSPPRGDGTEAFF

d_gene: .
v_gene: TRBV28
abundance: .
j_gene: TRBJ1-2
CDR3nt: TGTGCCAACTCGGTCGGACAGAACTATGGCTACACCTTC
CDR3aa: CANSVGQNYGYTF

d_gene: .
v_gene: TRBV5-1
abundance: .
j_gene: TRBJ2-3
CDR3nt: TGCGCCAGCAGCCAATCAGATACGCAGTATTTT
CDR3aa: CASSQSDTQYF

d_gene: .
v_gene: TRBV6-5
abundance: .
j_gene: TRBJ2-5
CDR3nt: TGTGCCAGCAGTTCCGGACTTACCAAAGAGACCCAGTACTTC
CDR3aa: CASSSGLTKETQYF

d_gene: .
v_gene: TRBV7-2
abundance: .
j_gene: TRBJ2-7
CDR3nt: TGTGCCAGCAGCCTCCGGGACTTCACCGCTCGGGACGAGCAGTACTTC
CDR3aa: CASSLRDFTARDEQYF

d_gene: TRBD1
v_gene: TRBV10-3
abundance: .
j_gene: TRBJ1-5
CDR3nt: TGTGCCATCAGTGAGTCAATATCAGGGGGGAGCAATCAGCCCCAGCATTTT
CDR3aa: CAISESISGGSNQPQHF

d_gene: TRBD2
v_gene: TRBV18
abundance: .
j_gene: TRBJ2-5
CDR3nt: TGTGCCAGCTCACCTCTAGCGGGAGAGGAGACCCAGTACTTC
CDR3aa: CASSPLAGEETQYF

d_gene: TRBD2
v_gene: TRBV5-4
abundance: .
j_gene: TRBJ2-3
CDR3nt: TGTGCCAGCAGCTTGGGGGCTAGCGGGGGGGATACGCAGTATTTT
CDR3aa: CASSLGASGGDTQYF

d_gene: TRBD1
v_gene: TRBV30
abundance: .
j_gene: TRBJ1-2
CDR3nt: TGTGCCTGGAGTCGCCAGGGGGTAGACTATGGCTACACCTTC
CDR3aa: CAWSRQGVDYGYTF

d_gene: TRBD2
v_gene: TRBV19
abundance: .
j_gene: TRBJ2-5
CDR3nt: TGTGCCAGTAGTACCCTAGCGGGGGGAGAGACCCAGTACTTC
CDR3aa: CASSTLAGGETQYF

d_gene: .
v_gene: TRBV27
abundance: .
j_gene: TRBJ1-5
CDR3nt: TGTGCCAGCGGGAGGGGCGGCCACAACCAACAGATGTCTGGGACTCAGCCCCAGCATTTT
CDR3aa: CASGRGGHNQQMSGTQPQHF

d_gene: TRBD1
v_gene: TRBV5-6
abundance: .
j_gene: TRBJ1-6
CDR3nt: TGTGCCAGCAGCTCCGTGAGACAGGGGGATAATTCACCCCTCCACTTT
CDR3aa: CASSSVRQGDNSPLHF

d_gene: TRBD1
v_gene: TRBV4-1
abundance: .
j_gene: TRBJ1-2
CDR3nt: TGCGCCAGCAGCCAAGGGTACAGGGGGCGTTCAAACTATGGCTGCACCTTC
CDR3aa: CASSQGYRGRSNYGCTF

d_gene: .
v_gene: TRBV11-1
abundance: .
j_gene: TRBJ2-7
CDR3nt: TGTGCCAGCAGCGAAGGACTGGGCCGCGAGCAGTACTTC
CDR3aa: CASSEGLGREQYF

d_gene: .
v_gene: TRBV5-1
abundance: .
j_gene: TRBJ2-5
CDR3nt: TGCGCCAGCAGCTTGTCAGGGGGGGAGACCCAGTACTTC
CDR3aa: CASSLSGGETQYF

d_gene: TRBD1
v_gene: TRBV4-2
abundance: .
j_gene: TRBJ2-7
CDR3nt: TGTGCCAGCGCCCGACAGGGCTCCTACGAGCAGTACTTC
CDR3aa: CASARQGSYEQYF

d_gene: .
v_gene: TRBV7-8
abundance: once
j_gene: TRBJ2-7
CDR3nt: TGTGCCAGCAGCTTTCCGCGGAGAGGGGGAAACTACGAGCAGTACTTC
CDR3aa: CASSFPRRGGNYEQYF

d_gene: TRBD1
v_gene: TRBV30
abundance: .
j_gene: TRBJ1-3
CDR3nt: TGTGCCTGGAAAAGGCCCGGACAGGCAAACACCATATATTTT
CDR3aa: CAWKRPGQANTIYF